This T cell receptor beta chain originates from a study of OX40 agonist ivuxolimab in advanced cancers. About the study: Patients were 82.7% male with ages about 23 to 90, mean about 60. Three patients got partial responses; one had hepatocellular carcinoma and two had cutaneous melanoma. Study-level points and caveats: At 0.1 to 3.0 mg/kg and by week 6, clonal expansion occurred in CD4+ and CD8+ blood T cells.

The assay was immunoSEQ multiplex PCR, and TCRdb's table has in-frame clones only and misses some. The sample contains 25,000 to 35,000 clones, roughly 84% of which appear only once. In the case of this clone: Its antigen is still unknown.

V was pared by 0 bases and J by 9 bases, with 6 bases between. This CDR3 spans 12 amino acids. Germline assignment: CDR1 PRHDT and CDR2 FYEKMQ (reference sequence). This clonotype originated in an adult with an advanced solid tumor such as melanoma, head and neck, liver or kidney cancer. Sequenced here: CD4+ or CD8+ T cells sorted from blood, sampled in a trial of the OX40 agonist ivuxolimab. The rearrangement joins TRBV13 to TRBJ2-1, with D hard to call. CDR3 nucleotides: TGTGCCAGCAGCTTAGGCCTGGCTGAGCAGTTCTTC. This codes for CASSLGLAEQFF.